Following are 16 T cell receptor beta chains from one sample sequenced in a study of response to subunit inactivated influenza vaccine. TCRdb analysed the RT-PCR reads with MiXCR anew, one entry per CDR3 protein. This repertoire shows 650,000 to 700,000 distinct CDR3 sequences, roughly 14% found once; its top ten account for more than 9%. This material consisted of PBMCs from blood, taken 11 to 12 days after vaccination. The receptors originated from a man over 45 who received an inactivated influenza vaccine.

This clonotype came up a few times. The V gene is TRBV6-2 or TRBV6-3, the J gene TRBJ1-1; D remains unclear. The V gene lost 7 bases and the J gene lost 4 bases, with 13 bases spanning the gap. The germline V gene has CDR1 MNHEY and CDR2 SVGEGT. The CDR3 is 13 residues long. The CDR3 spells CASNTGRSTEAFF. The CDR3 bases are TGTGCCAGCAATACTGGACGGAGCACTGAAGCTTTCTTT.

This clonotype turned up a few times. The V gene is TRBV9, the J gene TRBJ2-1, with 12 bases lining up with TRBD2. The CDR3 totals 15 residues. Germline CDR1 reads SGDLS; CDR2 reads YYNGEE. V was pared by 4 bases and J by 7 bases, with 6 bases of the junction left unmatched. The CDR3 nucleotides read TGTGCCAGCAGCCAGACTAGCGGGAGCGGAAATGAGCAGTTCTTC. Residues: CASSQTSGSGNEQFF.

A few counts support this clonotype. This rearrangement joins TRBV4-3 to TRBJ2-2, with 7 bases identical to TRBD2. V lost 5 bases, J lost 4 bases, and 7 bases stayed unmatched. CDR3 length equals 15 residues. Germline assignment: CDR1 LGHNA and CDR2 YSLEER. CDR3 protein: CASSAEAGTTGELFF. CDR3 DNA sequence: TGCGCCAGCAGCGCAGAAGCGGGGACCACCGGGGAGCTGTTTTTT.

This clonotype was found a few times. The chain carries TRBV5-1 and TRBJ2-1; TRBD2 matches at 14 bases. The CDR3 totals 15 residues. V dropped 4 bases and J dropped 8; count of bases not matched to a gene: 5. Per the germline V gene, CDR1 is SGHRS and CDR2 is YFSETQ. The CDR3 is CASSRGLAGDDEQFF. As DNA, the CDR3 is TGCGCCAGCAGCAGGGGACTAGCGGGAGACGATGAGCAGTTCTTC.

This clonotype was observed a handful of times. The chain carries TRBV5-1 and TRBJ2-5; 8 bases are shared with TRBD2. Germline CDR1 and CDR2: SGHRS and YFSETQ. V lost 3 bases to trimming and J lost 5 bases; unmatched junction nucleotides: 6. CDR3 length equals 14 residues. This CDR3 is CASSSRGERETQYF. CDR3 DNA: TGCGCCAGCAGCTCGCGGGGGGAAAGGGAGACCCAGTACTTC.

Only a few counts were recorded for this clonotype. This chain uses TRBV20-1 with TRBJ2-1; D is perhaps TRBD1 (6 bases). The V end was cut by 6 bases, the J end by 6 bases, with 15 bases between. The V gene's germline CDR1 is DFQATT and CDR2 SNEGSKA (reference sequence). The CDR3 runs to 13 residues. CDR3 DNA sequence: TGCAGTGCAAAAACCGGGACAATCAATGAGCAGTTCTTC. As protein: CSAKTGTINEQFF.

The J gene is TRBJ2-2, the V gene TRBV20-1; 9 bases fit TRBD2. Germline V CDR1 and CDR2: DFQATT, SNEGSKA (reference sequence). V shed 0 bases, J shed 6 bases, and the junction held 8 bases outside the gene matches. This CDR3 has 16 amino acids. The CDR3 nucleotides read TGCAGTGCTAGAGATCTGCTAGCGGGACAAGCCGGGGAGCTGTTTTTT. Protein: CSARDLLAGQAGELFF.

This clonotype was counted at least ten times. V is TRBV28 and J is TRBJ2-5; TRBD2 aligns across 7 bases. There are 17 residues in the CDR3. Germline V CDR1 and CDR2: MDHEN, SYDVKM. V trimming: 2 bases; J trimming: 4 bases; junction bases outside the gene matches: 13. DNA for the CDR3: TGTGCCAGCAGTTTAAATCTCTGGGACTACCATGGAGAGACCCAGTACTTC. Translating gives CASSLNLWDYHGETQYF.

The sample holds a few counts of this clonotype. The chain recombines TRBV5-6 with TRBJ2-7; TRBD1 might be the D (5 bases). Germline values: CDR1 SGHDT, CDR2 YYEEEE. CDR3 length: 14 amino acids. V dropped 1 base and J dropped 2 bases, with 10 bases sitting between them. The CDR3 nucleotides are TGTGCCAGCAGCTTGCGACAGAAGGCCTACGAGCAGTACTTC. Protein sequence: CASSLRQKAYEQYF.

The table lists this clonotype with a few counts. The rearrangement uses TRBV29-1 and TRBJ1-2; D is unclear. Trimming stripped 4 bases from V and 8 bases from J, with 14 bases between. The CDR3 has 12 amino acids. Germline-derived CDR1 and CDR2 are SQVTM and ANQGSEA. The CDR3: CSVGITTGGYTF. CDR3 nucleotide sequence: TGCAGCGTTGGGATAACAACCGGGGGCTACACCTTC.

The V and J genes are TRBV20-1 and TRBJ2-3, with D possibly matching TRBD2 (5 bases). V was trimmed by 1 base and J by 1 base, leaving 12 bases between them. CDR1 DFQATT and CDR2 SNEGSKA come from the germline V gene (reference sequence). The CDR3 runs 15 residues. CDR3 coding DNA: TGCAGTGCTAGAGTAGGAGGCCCTCGCACAGATACGCAGTATTTT. This gives the protein CSARVGGPRTDTQYF.

V is TRBV10-3 and J is TRBJ1-3; D is perhaps TRBD1 (6 bases). Germline CDR1 and CDR2: ENHRY and SYGVKD. The CDR3 length is 14 residues. V was cut by 0 bases and J by 5 bases, with 8 bases left in between. CDR3 bases: TGTGCCATCAGTGAGTCAGGGGACAGAAACACCATATATTTT. Translated, it gives CAISESGDRNTIYF.

V and J are TRBV24-1 and TRBJ2-7; 8 nucleotides align to TRBD1. The CDR3 loop spans 13 amino acids. V dropped 7 bases and J dropped 7; count of bases not matched to a gene: 8. In germline, CDR1 is KGHDR, CDR2 SFDVKD. The DNA of the CDR3 is TGTGCCACCAGGGCCGGGACAGGCGGGGAGCAGTACTTC. Its protein is CATRAGTGGEQYF.

This clonotype showed up many times. J is TRBJ2-4 and V is TRBV4-1; D may be TRBD1 (5 bases). Germline CDR1 MGHRA, CDR2 YSYEKL. V was clipped by 5 bases and J by 0 bases, with 17 bases between them. The CDR3 runs to 17 residues. The CDR3 protein is CASSKGPKDGAKNIQYF. CDR3 coding DNA: TGCGCCAGCAGCAAGGGGCCAAAGGACGGAGCCAAAAACATTCAGTACTTC.

V and J are TRBV27 and TRBJ1-5, with TRBD1 identical over 8 bases. The CDR3 has 14 amino acids. Germline assignment: CDR1 MNHEY and CDR2 SMNVEV (reference sequence). V trimming: 3 bases; J trimming: 6 bases; junction bases outside the gene matches: 4. CDR3 sequence reads: CASSFRQGRQPQHF. CDR3 nucleotide sequence: TGTGCCAGCAGTTTTCGACAGGGGCGTCAGCCCCAGCATTTT.

The chain is built from TRBV7-9 and TRBJ2-6; D gene ambiguous. The CDR3 spans 14 residues. Trimming took 4 bases from V and 0 from J, leaving 4 bases between them. Germline values: CDR1 SEHNR, CDR2 FQNEAQ (reference sequence). The DNA of the CDR3 is TGTGCCAGCAGCTCCAACTCTGGGGCCAACGTCCTGACTTTC. This translates into CASSSNSGANVLTF.